The rows below give T cell receptor beta chains drawn from one sample of a study of cytomegalovirus exposure and HLA in healthy donors. Clones were sequenced by immunoSEQ multiplex PCR, and TCRdb holds only the in-frame ones, with some missing. The sample holds 200,000 or so clones, approximately 80% seen once. Source material: PBMCs. The origin of the receptors is a man younger than 30 in good health and CMV-seropositive. The CDR3 runs from the conserved cysteine through the conserved F or W. A D gene is named only where the DNA matches it firmly. Clone size is shown for a subset of rows, as once, few, many or a class of expanded clone.

clone size: once
V gene: TRBV5-1
D gene: -
J gene: TRBJ2-7
CDR3 protein: CASSLVAQGQDEQYF
CDR3 DNA: TGCGCCAGCAGCTTGGTTGCACAGGGCCAGGACGAGCAGTACTTC

clone size: -
V gene: TRBV18
D gene: -
J gene: TRBJ2-6
CDR3 protein: CASSPGGSGANVLTF
CDR3 DNA: TGTGCCAGCTCACCCGGGGGCTCTGGGGCCAACGTCCTGACTTTC

clone size: -
V gene: TRBV4-3
D gene: TRBD1
J gene: TRBJ2-7
CDR3 protein: CASSQGDRASSYEQYF
CDR3 DNA: TGCGCCAGCAGCCAGGGGGACAGGGCTTCTTCCTACGAGCAGTACTTC

clone size: -
V gene: TRBV30
D gene: TRBD1
J gene: TRBJ1-1
CDR3 protein: CAWRGDRRNTEAFF
CDR3 DNA: TGTGCCTGGAGGGGGGACAGGAGGAACACTGAAGCTTTCTTT

clone size: -
V gene: TRBV28
D gene: TRBD1
J gene: TRBJ1-2
CDR3 protein: CASSVDRGYGYTF
CDR3 DNA: TGTGCCAGCAGTGTGGACAGGGGGTATGGCTACACCTTC

clone size: -
V gene: TRBV14
D gene: -
J gene: TRBJ1-1
CDR3 protein: CASSRWTELNTEAFF
CDR3 DNA: TGTGCCAGCAGCCGTTGGACAGAGCTGAACACTGAAGCTTTCTTT

clone size: -
V gene: TRBV30
D gene: TRBD2
J gene: TRBJ2-2
CDR3 protein: CAWSVLAGSTGELFF
CDR3 DNA: TGTGCCTGGAGTGTACTAGCGGGAAGCACCGGGGAGCTGTTTTTT

clone size: -
V gene: TRBV9
D gene: TRBD1
J gene: TRBJ1-1
CDR3 protein: CASSVDPTGGVNTEAFF
CDR3 DNA: TGTGCCAGCAGCGTCGACCCGACAGGGGGAGTGAACACTGAAGCTTTCTTT

clone size: -
V gene: TRBV9
D gene: TRBD2
J gene: TRBJ2-1
CDR3 protein: CASSGGSGRRNEQFF
CDR3 DNA: TGTGCCAGCAGCGGGGGGAGCGGGAGGCGCAATGAGCAGTTCTTC

clone size: -
V gene: TRBV15
D gene: -
J gene: TRBJ1-3
CDR3 protein: CATSRESAVRYF
CDR3 DNA: TGTGCCACCAGCAGAGAGTCGGCGGTCAGATATTTT

clone size: -
V gene: TRBV29-1
D gene: TRBD1
J gene: TRBJ2-1
CDR3 protein: CSVGQVHEQFF
CDR3 DNA: TGCAGCGTAGGACAGGTGCATGAGCAGTTCTTC

clone size: -
V gene: TRBV6-5
D gene: -
J gene: TRBJ2-7
CDR3 protein: CASRGGGQYF
CDR3 DNA: TGTGCCAGCAGAGGAGGTGGGCAGTACTTC

clone size: few
V gene: TRBV2
D gene: -
J gene: TRBJ1-1
CDR3 protein: CASSEHRKNTEAFF
CDR3 DNA: TGTGCCAGCAGTGAACACAGGAAGAACACTGAAGCTTTCTTT

clone size: -
V gene: TRBV19
D gene: -
J gene: TRBJ2-5
CDR3 protein: CASRALGGQNAQYF
CDR3 DNA: TGTGCCAGTAGGGCCTTGGGGGGGCAGAACGCCCAGTACTTC

clone size: -
V gene: TRBV30
D gene: -
J gene: TRBJ2-2
CDR3 protein: CAWRLGVNTGELFF
CDR3 DNA: TGTGCCTGGAGGTTGGGCGTCAACACCGGGGAGCTGTTTTTT

clone size: -
V gene: TRBV4-1
D gene: -
J gene: TRBJ2-1
CDR3 protein: CASSQGQYNEQFF
CDR3 DNA: TGCGCCAGCAGCCAAGGCCAGTACAATGAGCAGTTCTTC

clone size: once
V gene: TRBV5-1
D gene: -
J gene: TRBJ2-7
CDR3 protein: CASSLGQSFDEQYF
CDR3 DNA: TGCGCCAGCAGCTTGGGACAGTCTTTCGACGAGCAGTACTTC

clone size: -
V gene: TRBV19
D gene: -
J gene: TRBJ2-1
CDR3 protein: CASSIFGGDEQFF
CDR3 DNA: TGTGCCAGTAGTATATTTGGCGGGGATGAGCAGTTCTTC

clone size: -
V gene: TRBV2
D gene: -
J gene: TRBJ2-7
CDR3 protein: CASSEAIRVEQYF
CDR3 DNA: TGTGCCAGCAGTGAAGCTATCCGGGTCGAGCAGTACTTC

clone size: -
V gene: TRBV11-2
D gene: TRBD2
J gene: TRBJ2-3
CDR3 protein: CASSTPQTSGRAGTDTQYF
CDR3 DNA: TGTGCCAGCAGCACCCCCCAGACTAGCGGGAGGGCGGGCACAGATACGCAGTATTTT

clone size: -
V gene: TRBV11-1
D gene: -
J gene: TRBJ2-5
CDR3 protein: CASSRGAPETQYF
CDR3 DNA: TGTGCCAGCAGCCGGGGGGCCCCAGAGACCCAGTACTTC

clone size: -
V gene: TRBV19
D gene: -
J gene: TRBJ1-1
CDR3 protein: CASSHTSTGSTEAFF
CDR3 DNA: TGTGCCAGTAGCCACACGAGCACAGGGAGTACTGAAGCTTTCTTT

clone size: -
V gene: TRBV5-1
D gene: -
J gene: TRBJ2-1
CDR3 protein: CASSNTYNEQFF
CDR3 DNA: TGCGCCAGCAGCAATACCTACAATGAGCAGTTCTTC

clone size: -
V gene: TRBV27
D gene: TRBD1
J gene: TRBJ2-3
CDR3 protein: CASSPWTGKANTQYF
CDR3 DNA: TGTGCCAGCAGTCCCTGGACAGGGAAGGCCAATACGCAGTATTTT

clone size: -
V gene: TRBV27
D gene: -
J gene: TRBJ1-1
CDR3 protein: CASSSWGVRTEAFF
CDR3 DNA: TGTGCCAGCAGTTCCTGGGGGGTGAGGACTGAAGCTTTCTTT

clone size: -
V gene: TRBV7-2
D gene: TRBD1
J gene: TRBJ1-4
CDR3 protein: CASSLEQGAQGKLFF
CDR3 DNA: TGTGCCAGCAGCTTAGAGCAGGGGGCGCAGGGAAAACTGTTTTTT

clone size: -
V gene: TRBV5-7
D gene: -
J gene: TRBJ1-2
CDR3 protein: CASSLRDRGYGYTF
CDR3 DNA: TGTGCCAGCAGCTTGAGAGACCGGGGTTATGGCTACACCTTC

clone size: -
V gene: TRBV6-1
D gene: TRBD1
J gene: TRBJ1-5
CDR3 protein: CASSEGSGGRQPQHF
CDR3 DNA: TGTGCCAGCAGTGAAGGGTCAGGGGGCAGACAGCCCCAGCATTTT

clone size: -
V gene: TRBV9
D gene: TRBD1
J gene: TRBJ2-7
CDR3 protein: CASSPRTGGEQYF
CDR3 DNA: TGTGCCAGCAGCCCTCGGACAGGGGGCGAGCAGTACTTC

clone size: -
V gene: TRBV7-8
D gene: TRBD1
J gene: TRBJ1-1
CDR3 protein: CASSLILTGGATTEAFF
CDR3 DNA: TGTGCCAGCAGCCTAATACTGACAGGGGGCGCAACCACTGAAGCTTTCTTT

clone size: once
V gene: TRBV4-2
D gene: TRBD2
J gene: TRBJ2-5
CDR3 protein: CASSQEITAGGLETQYF
CDR3 DNA: TGTGCCAGCAGCCAAGAAATCACTGCGGGAGGGCTGGAGACCCAGTACTTC

clone size: -
V gene: TRBV15
D gene: -
J gene: TRBJ2-7
CDR3 protein: CATSSRGRVGNEQYF
CDR3 DNA: TGTGCCACCAGCAGCCGAGGCAGGGTTGGCAACGAGCAGTACTTC

clone size: -
V gene: TRBV27
D gene: TRBD2
J gene: TRBJ2-2
CDR3 protein: CASGPLAGVMNTGELFF
CDR3 DNA: TGTGCCAGCGGTCCGCTAGCGGGAGTAATGAACACCGGGGAGCTGTTTTTT

clone size: once
V gene: TRBV9
D gene: TRBD2
J gene: TRBJ2-1
CDR3 protein: CASSVTSGQDNEQFF
CDR3 DNA: TGTGCCAGCAGCGTAACTAGCGGGCAAGACAATGAGCAGTTCTTC

clone size: few
V gene: TRBV25-1
D gene: -
J gene: TRBJ2-7
CDR3 protein: CASSARLGSYEQYF
CDR3 DNA: TGTGCCAGCAGTGCCCGACTAGGCTCCTACGAGCAGTACTTC

clone size: -
V gene: TRBV5-1
D gene: TRBD2
J gene: TRBJ2-2
CDR3 protein: CASSLPRGRENTGELFF
CDR3 DNA: TGCGCCAGCAGCTTGCCCCGGGGGAGGGAAAACACCGGGGAGCTGTTTTTT

clone size: -
V gene: TRBV11-1
D gene: -
J gene: TRBJ1-1
CDR3 protein: CASSPQAARGPREAFF
CDR3 DNA: TGTGCCAGCAGCCCTCAGGCCGCCAGGGGCCCCCGGGAAGCTTTCTTT

clone size: -
V gene: TRBV6-5
D gene: TRBD2
J gene: TRBJ2-7
CDR3 protein: CASSYVRTSFSEQYF
CDR3 DNA: TGTGCCAGCAGTTACGTCCGGACTAGCTTCTCCGAGCAGTACTTC

clone size: -
V gene: TRBV9
D gene: TRBD1
J gene: TRBJ2-7
CDR3 protein: CASSVGTGAYEQYF
CDR3 DNA: TGTGCCAGCAGCGTAGGGACAGGTGCCTACGAGCAGTACTTC

clone size: once
V gene: TRBV29-1
D gene: -
J gene: TRBJ1-2
CDR3 protein: CSVEAGAGGYTF
CDR3 DNA: TGCAGCGTTGAGGCTGGGGCAGGTGGCTACACCTTC

clone size: -
V gene: TRBV9
D gene: TRBD2
J gene: TRBJ2-5
CDR3 protein: CASSVASGRALETQYF
CDR3 DNA: TGTGCCAGCAGCGTAGCCAGCGGGAGGGCCCTGGAGACCCAGTACTTC

clone size: -
V gene: TRBV5-6
D gene: TRBD1
J gene: TRBJ2-1
CDR3 protein: CASSPYRGPPFSYNEQFF
CDR3 DNA: TGTGCCAGCAGCCCCTACAGGGGTCCTCCCTTCTCCTACAATGAGCAGTTCTTC

clone size: -
V gene: TRBV9
D gene: -
J gene: TRBJ2-7
CDR3 protein: CASSPTGASYEQYF
CDR3 DNA: TGTGCCAGCAGCCCCACTGGGGCCTCCTACGAGCAGTACTTC

clone size: -
V gene: TRBV7-3
D gene: -
J gene: TRBJ2-3
CDR3 protein: CASSPQVGAGTDTQYF
CDR3 DNA: TGTGCCAGCAGCCCCCAGGTGGGGGCCGGCACAGATACGCAGTATTTT

clone size: once
V gene: TRBV4-3
D gene: -
J gene: TRBJ2-1
CDR3 protein: CASSQDFTGSSYNEQFF
CDR3 DNA: TGCGCCAGCAGCCAAGATTTTACGGGGAGCTCCTACAATGAGCAGTTCTTC

clone size: -
V gene: TRBV18
D gene: TRBD1
J gene: TRBJ1-1
CDR3 protein: CASDKGAGGTEAFF
CDR3 DNA: TGTGCCAGCGATAAAGGCGCAGGGGGCACTGAAGCTTTCTTT

clone size: -
V gene: TRBV6-5
D gene: TRBD1
J gene: TRBJ1-2
CDR3 protein: CASAGTGGPSGYTF
CDR3 DNA: TGTGCCAGCGCTGGGACAGGGGGCCCTTCTGGCTACACCTTC

clone size: -
V gene: TRBV7-2
D gene: -
J gene: TRBJ2-3
CDR3 protein: CASSLNSLASDTQYF
CDR3 DNA: TGTGCCAGCAGCTTAAACTCACTAGCCTCAGATACGCAGTATTTT

clone size: -
V gene: TRBV11-2
D gene: -
J gene: TRBJ2-3
CDR3 protein: CASSLSPGSTDTQYF
CDR3 DNA: TGTGCCAGCAGCTTATCGCCGGGAAGCACAGATACGCAGTATTTT

clone size: -
V gene: TRBV7-2
D gene: -
J gene: TRBJ1-1
CDR3 protein: CASSSGQMNTEAFF
CDR3 DNA: TGTGCCAGCAGCTCCGGACAGATGAACACTGAAGCTTTCTTT

clone size: -
V gene: TRBV28
D gene: -
J gene: TRBJ2-7
CDR3 protein: CAILGKTRGYYEQYF
CDR3 DNA: TGTGCCATACTCGGCAAAACCAGGGGCTACTACGAGCAGTACTTC

clone size: -
V gene: TRBV7-2
D gene: -
J gene: TRBJ2-7
CDR3 protein: CASSLAPGQIYEQYF
CDR3 DNA: TGTGCCAGCAGCTTAGCGCCAGGACAGATCTACGAGCAGTACTTC

clone size: -
V gene: TRBV30
D gene: -
J gene: TRBJ1-4
CDR3 protein: CAWSVGLAHEKLFF
CDR3 DNA: TGTGCCTGGAGTGTAGGTTTAGCTCATGAAAAACTGTTTTTT

clone size: -
V gene: TRBV27
D gene: TRBD2
J gene: TRBJ2-7
CDR3 protein: CASSLSRTSGYYEQYF
CDR3 DNA: TGTGCCAGCAGTTTATCGAGGACTAGCGGATACTACGAGCAGTACTTC

clone size: -
V gene: TRBV6-1
D gene: TRBD1
J gene: TRBJ1-2
CDR3 protein: CASRGQGWDGYTF
CDR3 DNA: TGTGCCAGCAGAGGACAGGGGTGGGATGGCTACACCTTC